These 23 T cell receptor beta chains were all obtained from the same sample, sequenced in a study of blood T cell repertoires in COVID-19. Generated by immunoSEQ multiplex PCR, the TCRdb table keeps only in-frame clones and is missing some. The sample lists around 220,000 clones, 88% seen once, with roughly 14% in the top ten. The material sequenced was PBMCs or T cells enriched from blood (not recorded which). Every receptor here comes from a woman aged 45-65 years with acute COVID-19.

The CDR3 DNA follows: TGTGCCATCAGTGCGCTGGAGGCCTCCAGGGGTTCACCCCTCCACTTT. Translating it yields CAISALEASRGSPLHF. The gene calls are TRBV10-3 and TRBJ1-6; D perhaps matches TRBD1 (6 bases). CDR1 and CDR2 from the germline V gene are ENHRY and SYGVKD. This CDR3 is 16 amino acids long. V was clipped by 4 bases and J by 9 bases, with 19 bases between them.

The chain has TRBV7-9 and TRBJ2-2, with D possibly matching TRBD2 (6 bases). Trimming took off 4 bases at V and 1 base at J, with 10 bases between the two ends. The CDR3 is 15 residues long. The germline V gene has CDR1 SEHNR and CDR2 FQNEAQ (reference sequence). The CDR3: CASSSRGLNTGELFF. Here the CDR3 DNA reads TGTGCCAGCAGCTCCCGGGGGTTGAACACCGGGGAGCTGTTTTTT.

This chain connects TRBV27 to TRBJ2-1; TRBD1 matches at 7 bases. J lost 9 bases, V lost 5 bases, and 13 bases had no gene match. CDR3 size: 15 residues. Germline CDR1 is MNHEY and CDR2 is SMNVEV (reference sequence). As DNA, the CDR3 is TGTGCCAGCAGTCACCTGGGACAGTCATATCGTGAGCAGTTCTTC. Translation gives CASSHLGQSYREQFF.

The J gene is TRBJ1-2, the V gene TRBV6-5; no clear D. The CDR3 has 14 amino acids. The germline CDR1 and CDR2 sequences are MNHEY and SVGAGI. V lost 3 bases and J lost 4, with 12 bases in between. The chain's CDR3 is CASSYDIGSYGYTF. DNA of the CDR3: TGTGCCAGCAGTTATGATATAGGGAGCTATGGCTACACCTTC.

The chain uses TRBV6-1 and TRBJ2-1; D possibly corresponds to TRBD1 (5 bases). Between the trimmed V and J ends, which lost 3 bases and 7 bases, there was a span of 13 bases. CDR1 and CDR2 from the germline V gene are MNHNS and SASEGT. The CDR3 length is 14 residues. The CDR3 sequence: CASSEFAGLNEQFF. DNA for the CDR3: TGTGCCAGCAGTGAGTTTGCAGGGTTGAATGAGCAGTTCTTC.

The V gene is TRBV14, the J gene TRBJ2-7, with D possibly TRBD1 on 5 matching bases. Germline CDR1 reads SGHDN; CDR2 reads FVKESK. The CDR3 length is 14 residues. Trimming cost V 4 bases and J 4 bases, with 14 bases left between them. This CDR3 is CASSRQGGMYEQYF. CDR3 DNA: TGTGCCAGCAGCCGGCAGGGCGGAATGTACGAGCAGTACTTC.

The chain links TRBV3-1 (or the pseudogene TRBV3-2) to TRBJ2-7; 13 nucleotides agree with TRBD2. The V and J ends lost 4 bases and 6 bases, in that order; junction bases with no gene match: 3. The CDR3 covers 14 residues. In germline, CDR1 is LGHDT, CDR2 YNNKEL (reference sequence). Here the CDR3 DNA reads TGTGCCAGCAGCCTGACTAGCGGGAGGTCCGAGCAGTACTTC. Translating it yields CASSLTSGRSEQYF.

The chain has TRBV27 and TRBJ1-1, with D maybe TRBD1 (5 bases). V shed 3 bases and J shed 4 bases, with 18 bases lying between them. The CDR3 length is 16 residues. Germline CDR1 and CDR2: MNHEY and SMNVEV (reference sequence). The CDR3 loop reads CASSFWGRGLATEAFF. Written as DNA, the CDR3 is TGTGCCAGCAGTTTCTGGGGCCGGGGACTCGCCACTGAAGCTTTCTTT.

This chain connects TRBV7-9 to TRBJ2-5; 8 bases align to TRBD2. Germline assignment: CDR1 SEHNR and CDR2 FQNEAQ (reference sequence). CDR3 length equals 14 residues. The V segment lost 6 bases and the J segment 5 bases; nucleotides outside the gene matches: 8. CDR3 loop: CASSRSGSGETQYF. The CDR3 DNA reads as TGTGCCAGCAGTCGCAGCGGGAGCGGTGAGACCCAGTACTTC.

J is TRBJ2-3 and V is TRBV9; 14 positions match TRBD2. Unmatched junction bases numbered 9, after V lost 0 bases and J lost 3 bases. This CDR3 spans 19 amino acids. In germline, CDR1 is SGDLS, CDR2 YYNGEE. The CDR3 DNA follows: TGTGCCAGCAGCGTAGACGGGACTAGCGGGAGCAGGAGGACAGATACGCAGTATTTT. Its protein is CASSVDGTSGSRRTDTQYF.

The gene calls are TRBV30 and TRBJ1-5, with D possibly being TRBD1 (6 bases). Germline CDR1 reads GTSNPN; CDR2 reads SVGIG (reference sequence). The CDR3 covers 12 residues. V lost 7 bases and J lost 2, with 9 bases in between. In DNA, the CDR3 is TGTGCCTCCGGACAGCGCAATCAGCCCCAGCATTTT. This codes for CASGQRNQPQHF.

V is TRBV20-1 and J is TRBJ1-3; D might be TRBD1 (6 bases). This CDR3 is 17 amino acids long. V was trimmed by 3 bases and J by 0 bases, leaving 18 bases between them. The germline gives CDR1 DFQATT, CDR2 SNEGSKA (reference sequence). The CDR3 region has the DNA TGCAGTGCTAGTGGATACAGGGCACCCCGCTCTGGAAACACCATATATTTT. Translated, it gives CSASGYRAPRSGNTIYF.

CDR3 nucleotide sequence: TGTGCCAGCTCACCACAGGTCGCTTGGCGGGACTCCTACGAGCAGTACTTC. Translation gives CASSPQVAWRDSYEQYF. The chain has TRBV18 and TRBJ2-7, with TRBD2 as a possible D gene (6 bases). This CDR3 comprises 17 residues. Germline assignment: CDR1 KGHSH and CDR2 LQKENI. Between the trimmed V and J ends, which lost 1 base and 0 bases, there was a span of 16 bases. Filled out from reference TRBV18 and TRBJ2-7, the complete variable domain reads NAGVMQNPRHLVRRRGQEARLRCSPMKGHSHVYWYRQLPEEGLKFMVYLQKENIIDESGMPKERFSAEFPKEGPSILRIQQVVRGDSAAYFCASSPQVAWRDSYEQYFGPGTRLTVT.

This clone came up once. The DNA for the CDR3 is TGCGCCAGCAGCCAAGAGGACAGACCTAATGAAAAACTGTTTTTT. Amino acid sequence: CASSQEDRPNEKLFF. V is TRBV4-3 and J is TRBJ1-4; maybe TRBD1 (6 bases). The V gene lost 0 bases and the J gene lost 3 bases, with 8 bases spanning the gap. The germline gives CDR1 LGHNA, CDR2 YSLEER. The CDR3 totals 15 residues.

As concerns this clone: Within the sample, other DNA sequences also encode this same CDR3. Here the CDR3 DNA reads TGTGCCAGCAGTTACGGGCTAGCAGGAAACACCGGGGAGCTGTTTTTT. Protein sequence: CASSYGLAGNTGELFF. The chain uses TRBV6-2 or TRBV6-3 and TRBJ2-2; D is perhaps TRBD2 (5 bases). Trimming left V 2 bases short and J 2 bases short, with 12 bases between. This CDR3 spans 16 amino acids. Germline V gene data show CDR1 as MNHEY and CDR2 as SVGEGT.

This clone was counted between two and nine times. The V call is TRBV13, the J call TRBJ2-7; D is uncertain. Per the germline V gene, CDR1 is PRHDT and CDR2 is FYEKMQ (reference sequence). This CDR3 has 13 residues. Trimming shortened V by 0 bases and J by 2 bases, and 5 bases separated the two germline ends. CDR3: CASSLGQTYEQYF. The DNA for the CDR3 is TGTGCCAGCAGCTTAGGACAAACCTACGAGCAGTACTTC.

The chain employs TRBV28 and TRBJ2-4; D not certain. Germline assignment: CDR1 MDHEN and CDR2 SYDVKM. The CDR3 sequence is 13 residues long. V was clipped by 6 bases and J by 0 bases, with 6 bases between them. CDR3 protein: CASRELAKNIQYF. CDR3 bases: TGTGCCAGCAGAGAACTAGCCAAAAACATTCAGTACTTC.

The chain recombines TRBV7-3 with TRBJ2-1; TRBD2 aligns across 7 bases. CDR3 length: 15 amino acids. The V segment lost 5 bases and the J segment 4 bases; nucleotides outside the gene matches: 8. CDR1 and CDR2 from the germline V gene are SGHTA and FQGTGA. CDR3 in DNA: TGTGCCAGCAGCCCTTCGGCGGGAGTATACAATGAGCAGTTCTTC. Protein sequence: CASSPSAGVYNEQFF.

This chain's CDR3 is CASSGIGESSYNEQFF. CDR3 nucleotide sequence: TGTGCCAGCAGTGGTATCGGGGAGAGCTCCTACAATGAGCAGTTCTTC. This chain connects TRBV11-2 to TRBJ2-1; a possible D gene is TRBD2 (5 bases). V was clipped by 6 bases and J by 0 bases, with 15 bases between them. The CDR3 consists of 16 residues. Germline V gives CDR1 SGHAT, CDR2 FQNNGV.

The rearrangement uses TRBV27 and TRBJ2-1, with 9 positions matching TRBD2. The J segment lost 9 bases and the V segment lost 2 bases, leaving 8 bases of the junction unmatched. CDR1 and CDR2 (germline): MNHEY, SMNVEV (reference sequence). The CDR3 contains 15 residues. The CDR3 region has the DNA TGTGCCAGCAGTTTAAATGGCGGGAGGGCTGGTGAGCAGTTCTTC. Its protein is CASSLNGGRAGEQFF.

The genes are TRBV24-1 and TRBJ2-2, with TRBD1 matching 8 bases. V shed 5 bases and J 6 bases; nucleotides not matched to a gene: 7. The germline V gene encodes CDR1 KGHDR and CDR2 SFDVKD. The CDR3 contains 15 residues. Here the CDR3 reads CATSGTGGKAGELFF. CDR3 bases: TGTGCCACCAGTGGAACAGGGGGAAAGGCCGGGGAGCTGTTTTTT.

This clone was recorded once. The chain is built from TRBV9 and TRBJ2-7; D perhaps matches TRBD2 (6 bases). Germline CDR1 SGDLS, CDR2 YYNGEE. The CDR3 covers 14 residues. Trimming left V 3 bases short and J 0 bases short, with 10 bases between. The CDR3 region has the DNA TGTGCCAGCAGCGGGTCTAGCGCCTCCTACGAGCAGTACTTC. It translates to CASSGSSASYEQYF.

CDR3 nucleotides: TGTGCCAGCAGTTTCGCTACCTATGGCTACACCTTC. Translating it yields CASSFATYGYTF. The chain is built from TRBV28 and TRBJ1-2; D not resolved. CDR1 is MDHEN and CDR2 is SYDVKM in the germline V gene. Trimming stripped 3 bases from V and 4 bases from J, with 6 bases between. This CDR3 spans 12 amino acids.